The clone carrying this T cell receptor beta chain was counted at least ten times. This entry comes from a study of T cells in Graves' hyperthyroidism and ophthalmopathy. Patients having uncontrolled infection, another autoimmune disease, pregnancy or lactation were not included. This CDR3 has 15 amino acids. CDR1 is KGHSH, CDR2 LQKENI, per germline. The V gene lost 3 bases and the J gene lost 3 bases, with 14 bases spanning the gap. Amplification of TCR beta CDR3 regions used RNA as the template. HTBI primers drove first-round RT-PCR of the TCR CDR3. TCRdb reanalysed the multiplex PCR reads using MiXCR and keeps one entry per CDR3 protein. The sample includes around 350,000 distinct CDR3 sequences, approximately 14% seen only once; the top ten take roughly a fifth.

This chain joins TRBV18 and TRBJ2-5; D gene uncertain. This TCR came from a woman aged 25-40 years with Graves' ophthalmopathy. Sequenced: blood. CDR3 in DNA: TGTGCCAGCTCACCGCCGAACTCCCGCAAAGAGACCCAGTACTTC. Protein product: CASSPPNSRKETQYF.